Described below is a single T cell receptor (beta chain) sequence and its context. The sample originates from a study of T cells in narcolepsy. TCRdb's copy holds only in-frame clones and misses some; the assay was immunoSEQ multiplex PCR. The sample lists around 17,000 clones; roughly two thirds were seen once. The sequencing sample was made of CD45RA- memory CD8+ T cells from PBMCs. The receptor was isolated from a human donor with narcolepsy.

CDR3 sequence: CASSIDGWQGKNYGYTF. The CDR3 bases are TGTGCCAGTAGTATAGATGGGTGGCAGGGAAAGAACTATGGCTACACCTTC. This chain uses TRBV19 with TRBJ1-2, with a possible D match to TRBD1 (5 bases). CDR3 length: 17 residues. The V end lost 0 bases, the J end lost 2 bases, and 16 bases lay between the germline ends. Germline V gene data show CDR1 as LNHDA and CDR2 as SQIVND (reference sequence).